This T cell receptor (beta chain) was observed in a study of cytomegalovirus exposure and HLA in healthy donors. Study background: Later, an analysis reported that the approximately 120 validation repertoires had used the same platform as the roughly 720 first-cohort repertoires.

The method was immunoSEQ multiplex PCR; TCRdb's version includes in-frame clones alone and lacks a portion of them. The data contain tens of thousands of clones, approximately 93% of them seen just once; the ten biggest clones take up around 3.3%. Study conclusions and caveats: That first-cohort TCR clusters tended to co-occur in the 120 or so validation repertoires was found in a later analysis.

This CDR3 has 13 amino acids. V lost 4 bases, J lost 1 base, and 0 bases stayed unmatched. Germline values: CDR1 SQVTM, CDR2 ANQGSEA. On this clone itself: Its antigen remains unknown.

Specimen: PBMCs. The clonotype comes from a woman younger than 45 in good health and CMV-seronegative. The chain carries TRBV29-1 and TRBJ1-5; 8 bases are a match to TRBD1. CDR3 sequence: CSVGQGSNQPQHF. CDR3 DNA sequence: TGCAGCGTTGGACAGGGGAGCAATCAGCCCCAGCATTTT.